This entry is about one TCR beta chain. Trimming shortened V by 4 bases and J by 8 bases, and 8 bases separated the two germline ends. The CDR3 contains 11 residues. The germline gives CDR1 WSHSY, CDR2 SAAADI. This entry is derived from a study of control samples from healthy donors and cancer patients. The protocol was immunoSEQ multiplex PCR, while the TCRdb copy is restricted to in-frame clones and leaves out a portion. The sample lists 150,000 to 180,000 clones, over 90% occurring once. The TCR sequence derives from a man aged 50 to 60 in good health. The sample was blood. The rearrangement links TRBV10-2 to TRBJ1-1; possibly TRBD1 for D (6 bases). CDR3 coding DNA: TGCGCCAGCAGTGTTGACAGGGAAGCTTTCTTT. Translated, it gives CASSVDREAFF.